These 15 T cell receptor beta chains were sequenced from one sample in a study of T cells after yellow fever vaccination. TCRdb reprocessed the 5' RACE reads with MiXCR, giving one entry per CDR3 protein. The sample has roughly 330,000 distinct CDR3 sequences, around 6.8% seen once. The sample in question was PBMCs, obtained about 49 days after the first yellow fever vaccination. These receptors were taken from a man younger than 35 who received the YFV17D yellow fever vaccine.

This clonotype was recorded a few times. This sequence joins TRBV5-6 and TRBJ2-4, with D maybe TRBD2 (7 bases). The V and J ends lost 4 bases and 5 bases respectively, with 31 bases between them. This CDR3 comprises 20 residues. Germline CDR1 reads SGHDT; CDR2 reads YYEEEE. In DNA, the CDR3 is TGTGCCAGCAGCCGGGCGGGGGCCGGGATTGTGGGGGGGCTCGAAAACATTCAGTACTTC. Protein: CASSRAGAGIVGGLENIQYF.

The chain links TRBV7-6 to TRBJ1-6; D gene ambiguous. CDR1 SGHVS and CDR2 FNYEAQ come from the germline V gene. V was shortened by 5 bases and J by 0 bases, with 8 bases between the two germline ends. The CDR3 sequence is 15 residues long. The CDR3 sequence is CASSPQSSYNSPLHF. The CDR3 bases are TGTGCCAGCAGCCCCCAGAGCTCCTATAATTCACCCCTCCACTTT.

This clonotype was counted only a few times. The CDR3 here is CASSYSGYAYEQYF. The DNA of the CDR3 is TGTGCCAGCAGCTACTCAGGGTATGCCTACGAGCAGTACTTC. The gene calls are TRBV7-9 and TRBJ2-7; maybe TRBD1 (5 bases). The CDR3 is 14 amino acids. CDR1 SEHNR and CDR2 FQNEAQ come from the germline V gene (reference sequence). V was cut by 4 bases and J by 2 bases, with 12 bases left in between.

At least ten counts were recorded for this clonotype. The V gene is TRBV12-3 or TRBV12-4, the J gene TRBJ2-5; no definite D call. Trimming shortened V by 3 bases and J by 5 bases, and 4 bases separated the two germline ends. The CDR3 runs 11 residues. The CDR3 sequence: CASSFYETQYF. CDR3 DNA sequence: TGTGCCAGCAGTTTCTACGAGACCCAGTACTTC.

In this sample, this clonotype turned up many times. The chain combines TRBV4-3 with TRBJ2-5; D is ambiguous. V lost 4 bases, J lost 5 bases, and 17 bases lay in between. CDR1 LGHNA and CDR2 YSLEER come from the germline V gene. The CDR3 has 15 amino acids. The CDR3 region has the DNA TGCGCCAGCAGCCCCCTTAGGGTAGCCGGGGAGACCCAGTACTTC. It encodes CASSPLRVAGETQYF.

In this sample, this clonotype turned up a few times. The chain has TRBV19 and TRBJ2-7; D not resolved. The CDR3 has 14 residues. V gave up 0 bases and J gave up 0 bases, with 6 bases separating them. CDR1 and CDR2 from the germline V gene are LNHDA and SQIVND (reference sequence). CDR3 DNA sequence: TGTGCCAGTAGTATAGAAAGCGTCTCCTACGAGCAGTACTTC. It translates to CASSIESVSYEQYF.

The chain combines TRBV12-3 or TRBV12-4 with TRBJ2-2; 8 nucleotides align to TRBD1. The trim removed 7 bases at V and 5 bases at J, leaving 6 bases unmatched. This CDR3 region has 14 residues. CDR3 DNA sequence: TGTGCCAGCACCCAGACAGGGGTAACCGGGGAGCTGTTTTTT. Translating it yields CASTQTGVTGELFF.

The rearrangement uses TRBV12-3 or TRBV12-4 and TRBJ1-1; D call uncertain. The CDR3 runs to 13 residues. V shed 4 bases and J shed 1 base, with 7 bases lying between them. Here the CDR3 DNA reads TGTGCCAGCAGTTCCCGACAGAACACTGAAGCTTTCTTT. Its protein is CASSSRQNTEAFF.

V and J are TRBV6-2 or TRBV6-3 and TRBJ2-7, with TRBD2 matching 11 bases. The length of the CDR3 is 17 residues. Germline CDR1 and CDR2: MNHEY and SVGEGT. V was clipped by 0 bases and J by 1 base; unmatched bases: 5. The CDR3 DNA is TGTGCCAGCAGTTACTCGATCACTAGCGGGAGATCCTACGAGCAGTACTTC. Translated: CASSYSITSGRSYEQYF.

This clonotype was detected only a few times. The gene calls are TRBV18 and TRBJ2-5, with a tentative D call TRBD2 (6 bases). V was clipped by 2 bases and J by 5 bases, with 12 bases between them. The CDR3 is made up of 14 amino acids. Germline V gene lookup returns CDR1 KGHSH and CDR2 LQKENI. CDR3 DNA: TGTGCCAGCTCACCAGGTAGCAGCGGGGAGACCCAGTACTTC. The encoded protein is CASSPGSSGETQYF.

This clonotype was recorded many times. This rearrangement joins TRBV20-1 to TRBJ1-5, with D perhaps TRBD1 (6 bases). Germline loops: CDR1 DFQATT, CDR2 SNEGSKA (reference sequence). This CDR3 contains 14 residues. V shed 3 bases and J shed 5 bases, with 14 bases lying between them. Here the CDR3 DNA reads TGCAGTGCTAGTGCAGGGGATAGGTATCAGCCCCAGCATTTT. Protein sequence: CSASAGDRYQPQHF.

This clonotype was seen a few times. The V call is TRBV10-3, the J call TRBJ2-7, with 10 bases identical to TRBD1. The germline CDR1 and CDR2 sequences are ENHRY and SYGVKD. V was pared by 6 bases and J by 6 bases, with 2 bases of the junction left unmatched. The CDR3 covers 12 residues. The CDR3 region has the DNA TGTGCCATCAGCTGGACAGGGGGCGAGCAGTACTTC. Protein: CAISWTGGEQYF.

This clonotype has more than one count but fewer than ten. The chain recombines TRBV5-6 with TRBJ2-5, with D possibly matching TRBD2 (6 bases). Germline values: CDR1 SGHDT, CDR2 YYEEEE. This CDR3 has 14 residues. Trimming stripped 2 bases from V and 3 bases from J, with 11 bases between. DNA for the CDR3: TGTGCCAGCAGCTTTATCGGGGAGGAAGAGACCCAGTACTTC. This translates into CASSFIGEEETQYF.

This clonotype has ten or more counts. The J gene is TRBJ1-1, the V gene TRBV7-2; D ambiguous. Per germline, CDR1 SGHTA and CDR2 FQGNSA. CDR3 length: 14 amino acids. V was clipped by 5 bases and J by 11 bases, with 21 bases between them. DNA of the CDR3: TGTGCCAGCAGCACCGACACTTACAGAAGAGAGGCTTTCTTT. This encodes CASSTDTYRREAFF.

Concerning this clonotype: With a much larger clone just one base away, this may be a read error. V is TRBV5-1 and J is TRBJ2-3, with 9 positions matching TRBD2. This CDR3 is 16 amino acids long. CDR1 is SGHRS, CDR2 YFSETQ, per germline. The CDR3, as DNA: TGCCCCAGCAGCCCTTTTGTAGCGGGGGGCACAGATACGCAGTATTTT. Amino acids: CPSSPFVAGGTDTQYF.